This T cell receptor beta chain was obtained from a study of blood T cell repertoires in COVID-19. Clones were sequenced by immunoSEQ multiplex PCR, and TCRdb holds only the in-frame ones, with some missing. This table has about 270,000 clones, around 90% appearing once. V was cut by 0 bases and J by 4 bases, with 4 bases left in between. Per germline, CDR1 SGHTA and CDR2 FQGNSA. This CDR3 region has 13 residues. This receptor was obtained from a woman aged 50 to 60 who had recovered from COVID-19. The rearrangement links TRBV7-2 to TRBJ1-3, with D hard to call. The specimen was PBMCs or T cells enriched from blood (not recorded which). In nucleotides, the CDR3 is TGTGCCAGCAGCTTAGCCGAGGGAAACACCATATATTTT. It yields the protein CASSLAEGNTIYF.